This T cell receptor (beta chain) was obtained from a study of human T cells and chemical hapten exposure. Noted time point: patch test 1, 2 weeks after DPC sensitization. Treatment specified: therapeutic diphenylcyclopropenone sensitization with weekly scalp DPC. Between the trimmed V and J ends, which lost 6 bases and 0 bases, there was a span of 18 bases. The CDR3 consists of 16 residues. Germline V gives CDR1 MNHEY, CDR2 SVGAGI. In this sample, this clonotype turned up a few times. TCRdb called the RACE reads again in MiXCR, with one record for every CDR3 protein. The data show 150,000 to 200,000 distinct CDR3 sequences, around 22% seen once.

This receptor was obtained from a woman aged 45-59 years with alopecia areata. Some clones in this sample may be carry-over from other donors' samples. The sample was whole blood, taken in connection with sensitization to the hapten diphenylcyclopropenone (DPC). This chain connects TRBV6-5 to TRBJ2-7; D not resolved. CDR3 region: CASRKSATESSYEQYF. In DNA, the CDR3 is TGTGCCAGCAGAAAATCGGCGACGGAGAGCTCCTACGAGCAGTACTTC.